This entry lists 28 T cell receptor beta chains sequenced from one sample in a study of blood T cell repertoires in COVID-19. The method was immunoSEQ multiplex PCR; TCRdb's version includes in-frame clones alone and lacks a portion of them. The sample includes just under 80,000 clones, about 80% seen only once; the top ten take around 4.8%. Material for sequencing was peripheral blood. The receptors here all came from a woman between 65 and 79 years old with acute or convalescent COVID-19.

J is TRBJ2-7 and V is TRBV18; 14 bases map to TRBD2. V shed 5 bases, J shed 3 bases, and the junction held 3 bases outside the gene matches. Per the germline V gene, CDR1 is KGHSH and CDR2 is LQKENI. The CDR3 contains 15 residues. The CDR3 region is CASSTGTSGGYEQYF. The CDR3, as DNA: TGTGCCAGCTCAACCGGGACTAGCGGGGGCTACGAGCAGTACTTC.

The gene calls are TRBV25-1 and TRBJ1-6; 7 bases line up with TRBD1. CDR1 and CDR2 (germline): MGHDK, SYGVNS. V was clipped by 1 base and J by 7 bases; unmatched bases: 10. This CDR3 has 17 amino acids. The CDR3 nucleotides are TGTGCCAGCAGTGAATCAGGCAGGGGGTTTTGGAATTCACCCCTCCACTTT. This codes for CASSESGRGFWNSPLHF.

This clone was observed a few times. The V call is TRBV4-3, the J call TRBJ2-5; 13 nucleotides match TRBD2. The germline V gene has CDR1 LGHNA and CDR2 YSLEER. The junction had 5 bases not matched to a gene; V was cut back by 0 bases and J by 7 bases. This CDR3 has 16 amino acids. CDR3 sequence (DNA): TGCGCCAGCAGCCAAGATTCAAGGACTAGCGGGGGGACCCAGTACTTC. This codes for CASSQDSRTSGGTQYF.

This clone was seen just once. This chain links TRBV7-9 with TRBJ2-7; tentative D call: TRBD1 (6 bases). The germline V and J ends were trimmed by 2 bases and 1 base, with 15 bases remaining between them. The CDR3 spans 16 residues. CDR1 SEHNR and CDR2 FQNEAQ come from the germline V gene (reference sequence). CDR3 protein: CASSLPTGLGSYEQYF. The CDR3 coding sequence is TGTGCCAGCAGCTTACCCACAGGGCTTGGATCCTACGAGCAGTACTTC.

Only a few counts were recorded for this clone. The chain has TRBV7-9 and TRBJ1-1; D might be TRBD1 (5 bases). Per the germline V gene, CDR1 is SEHNR and CDR2 is FQNEAQ (reference sequence). Between the trimmed V and J ends, which lost 2 bases and 7 bases, there was a span of 14 bases. The CDR3 loop spans 14 amino acids. The CDR3 DNA sequence: TGTGCCAGCAGCTTAAACGGGGGAATAGGTGAAGCTTTCTTT. Translation: CASSLNGGIGEAFF.

The gene calls are TRBV7-8 and TRBJ2-5, with a tentative D call TRBD2 (6 bases). The CDR3 consists of 17 residues. Germline lookup yields CDR1 SGHVS and CDR2 FQNEAQ. Trimming shortened V by 4 bases and J by 5 bases, and 23 bases separated the two germline ends. The CDR3 DNA reads TGTGCCAGCAGCTCTCGGGGGTACAGAAGGACGGAGGAGACCCAGTACTTC. It yields the protein CASSSRGYRRTEETQYF. Looking up the rest from reference TRBV7-8 and TRBJ2-5 gives the full variable domain: GAGVSQSPRYKVAKRGQDVALRCDPISGHVSLFWYQQALGQGPEFLTYFQNEAQLDKSGLPSDRFFAERPEGSVSTLKIQRTQQEDSAVYLCASSSRGYRRTEETQYFGPGTRLLVL.

V is TRBV24-1 and J is TRBJ2-1; possibly TRBD2 for D (5 bases). This CDR3 has 13 amino acids. The V gene's germline CDR1 is KGHDR and CDR2 SFDVKD. V dropped 7 bases and J dropped 3 bases, with 9 bases sitting between them. CDR3 in amino acids: CATRDFGYNEQFF. CDR3 DNA sequence: TGTGCCACCAGGGACTTCGGCTACAATGAGCAGTTCTTC.

This clone has only a few counts. The rearrangement joins TRBV19 to TRBJ1-1, with D perhaps matching TRBD1 (5 bases). The germline V gene encodes CDR1 LNHDA and CDR2 SQIVND (reference sequence). The CDR3 extends over 12 amino acids. V was shortened by 1 base and J by 10 bases, with 10 bases between the two germline ends. The CDR3 loop is CASSIGSGGAFF. Here the CDR3 DNA reads TGTGCCAGTAGTATAGGATCCGGGGGAGCTTTCTTT.

This clone has just a few counts. The chain has TRBV4-2 and TRBJ1-2, with 9 nucleotides matching TRBD1. The CDR3 covers 14 residues. Trimming cost V 4 bases and J 7 bases; bases outside gene matches: 7. Germline V gene data show CDR1 as LGHNA and CDR2 as YNFKEQ. The CDR3 coding sequence is TGTGCCAGCAGCCCCGGACAGGGGAGATTTGGCTACACCTTC. This gives the protein CASSPGQGRFGYTF.

V is TRBV24-1 and J is TRBJ2-1; 10 bases are shared with TRBD1. The trim removed 3 bases at V and 8 bases at J, leaving 3 bases unmatched. The germline V gene has CDR1 KGHDR and CDR2 SFDVKD. There are 14 residues in the CDR3. This chain's CDR3 is CATSDLDRGHEQFF. The DNA of the CDR3 is TGTGCCACCAGTGATCTAGACAGGGGGCATGAGCAGTTCTTC.

The chain employs TRBV4-2 and TRBJ1-2; D ambiguous. Germline assignment: CDR1 LGHNA and CDR2 YNFKEQ. V shed 2 bases and J shed 6 bases, with 4 bases lying between them. This CDR3 has 11 amino acids. CDR3 bases: TGTGCCAGCAGCCAAATAAATGGCTACACCTTC. Its protein is CASSQINGYTF.

CDR3 amino acids: CASSYSRQRGTHYTF. DNA of the CDR3: TGTGCCAGCAGTTACTCAAGGCAGCGTGGAACTCATTACACCTTC. This sequence joins TRBV6-5 and TRBJ1-2, with D hard to call. V lost 0 bases, J lost 11 bases, and 19 bases lay in between. Germline V CDR1 and CDR2: MNHEY, SVGAGI. The CDR3 totals 15 residues.

The gene calls are TRBV10-3 and TRBJ1-2; 7 bases map to TRBD1. This CDR3 comprises 15 residues. Per the germline V gene, CDR1 is ENHRY and CDR2 is SYGVKD. V gave up 3 bases and J gave up 1 base; unmatched junction bases: 5. The CDR3 is CAISDDRENNYGYTF. The CDR3 DNA reads as TGTGCCATCAGTGACGACAGGGAGAATAACTATGGCTACACCTTC.

Note on this clone: The sample has other DNA sequences that encode this CDR3 too. The rearrangement joins TRBV7-2 to TRBJ2-5; TRBD2 matches 7 bases. Germline V gene data show CDR1 as SGHTA and CDR2 as FQGNSA. V lost 1 base and J lost 5; bases outside the gene matches: 4. The CDR3 loop spans 14 amino acids. CDR3 region: CASSLERGGETQYF. The CDR3 DNA reads TGTGCCAGCAGCTTAGAGCGGGGAGGGGAGACCCAGTACTTC.

CDR3 bases: TGTGCCAGCAGTTACGGCCTAACCCGGGCTGAAGCTTTCTTT. This sequence encodes CASSYGLTRAEAFF. The chain has TRBV6-5 and TRBJ1-1; no clear D gene. The CDR3 contains 14 residues. The germline V gene has CDR1 MNHEY and CDR2 SVGAGI. V lost 2 bases to trimming and J lost 6 bases, with 13 bases between them.

This chain uses TRBV5-5 with TRBJ1-1; TRBD1 is a possible D gene (5 bases). Trimming took off 3 bases at V and 3 bases at J, with 12 bases between the two ends. Per the germline V gene, CDR1 is SGHKS and CDR2 is YYEKEE (reference sequence). The CDR3 sequence is 14 residues long. The CDR3 region is CASSSGTWDTEAFF. CDR3 DNA sequence: TGTGCCAGCAGCTCCGGGACTTGGGACACTGAAGCTTTCTTT.

The chain combines TRBV23-1 with TRBJ2-3, with a tentative D call TRBD2 (5 bases). TRBV23-1 qualifies as an ORF whose function is uncertain. V dropped 11 bases and J dropped 2 bases, with 14 bases sitting between them. The CDR3 spans 13 residues. CDR3 residues: CAPVAGDTDTQYF. The CDR3 DNA reads TGCGCCCCTGTGGCCGGGGACACAGATACGCAGTATTTT.

The V and J genes are TRBV6-1 and TRBJ1-1; D possibly corresponds to TRBD1 (5 bases). The germline gives CDR1 MNHNS, CDR2 SASEGT. The CDR3 length is 13 residues. Trimming removed 2 bases from V and 5 bases from J, with 9 bases in between. This CDR3 is CASSEIRETEAFF. CDR3 nucleotide sequence: TGTGCCAGCAGTGAAATCAGGGAAACTGAAGCTTTCTTT.

About this clone: One end of the junction is discordant with germline, which a read error may explain. The chain uses TRBV5-4 and TRBJ2-2; tentative D call: TRBD1 (5 bases). The CDR3 is made up of 14 amino acids. Germline V gene data show CDR1 as SGHNT and CDR2 as YYREEE (reference sequence). Here the CDR3 reads CASRLEGDTGELFF. In DNA form, the CDR3 reads TGTGCCAGCAGATTGGAAGGGGACACCGGGGAGCTGTTTTTT.

This chain links TRBV9 with TRBJ1-4; D is perhaps TRBD1 (5 bases). CDR3 length: 15 residues. V lost 0 bases to trimming and J lost 8 bases, with 14 bases between them. Germline V gene data show CDR1 as SGDLS and CDR2 as YYNGEE. CDR3 protein: CASSVEGQSFEKLFF. CDR3 coding DNA: TGTGCCAGCAGCGTAGAGGGGCAGAGTTTCGAAAAACTGTTTTTT. The complete variable domain, with remaining parts taken from reference TRBV9 and TRBJ1-4, reads DSGVTQTPKHLITATGQRVTLRCSPRSGDLSVYWYQQSLDQGLQFLIQYYNGEERAKGNILERFSAQQFPDLHSELNLSSLELGDSALYFCASSVEGQSFEKLFFGSGTQLSVL.

The chain links TRBV18 to TRBJ1-6; the match to TRBD1 covers 12 bases. The CDR3 totals 15 residues. V was pared by 0 bases and J by 9 bases, with 0 bases of the junction left unmatched. The germline V gene has CDR1 KGHSH and CDR2 LQKENI. CDR3 coding DNA: TGTGCCAGCTCACCACCGGGACAGGGGGCTTCACCCCTCCACTTT. It is translated as CASSPPGQGASPLHF.

This chain links TRBV18 with TRBJ2-6, with 7 bases aligning to TRBD1. V shed 0 bases and J 2 bases; nucleotides not matched to a gene: 13. In germline, CDR1 is KGHSH, CDR2 LQKENI. The CDR3 runs 20 residues. The CDR3 sequence: CASSPPTVSTGDTGANVLTF. CDR3 sequence (DNA): TGTGCCAGCTCACCACCGACGGTTAGCACAGGGGATACTGGGGCCAACGTCCTGACTTTC.

The J gene is TRBJ1-1, the V gene TRBV6-2 or TRBV6-3; 7 nucleotides match TRBD1. The germline V gene encodes CDR1 MNHEY and CDR2 SVGEGT. V dropped 2 bases and J dropped 11; count of bases not matched to a gene: 5. CDR3 length equals 12 residues. CDR3 nucleotides: TGTGCCAGCAGTTACCCGGGACAGCAGGCTTTCTTT. Its translation: CASSYPGQQAFF.

The chain carries TRBV28 and TRBJ1-5, with TRBD1 identical over 8 bases. The germline CDR1 and CDR2 sequences are MDHEN and SYDVKM. The V gene end was trimmed by 7 bases and the J gene end by 0 bases; junction bases not matched to a gene: 14. The CDR3 totals 18 residues. The CDR3 sequence: CASNFGQGWGYSNQPQHF. The DNA of the CDR3 is TGTGCCAGCAATTTCGGACAGGGCTGGGGTTATAGCAATCAGCCCCAGCATTTT.

This rearrangement joins TRBV6-5 to TRBJ2-7, with 7 positions matching TRBD2. Germline V lookup: CDR1 MNHEY, CDR2 SVGAGI. The CDR3 totals 15 residues. The trim removed 0 bases at V and 2 bases at J, leaving 4 bases unmatched. CDR3 coding DNA: TGTGCCAGCAGTTACTCGCCTAGCGGAACCTACGAGCAGTACTTC. Protein product: CASSYSPSGTYEQYF.

This clone was observed a handful of times. The chain joins TRBV10-3 to TRBJ1-3; 7 bases map to TRBD1. The length of the CDR3 is 13 residues. Trimming cost V 10 bases and J 0 bases; bases outside gene matches: 3. Germline V lookup: CDR1 ENHRY, CDR2 SYGVKD. The CDR3 bases are TGTGCCAACCGGGACAGCTCTGGAAACACCATATATTTT. It codes for CANRDSSGNTIYF.

The chain recombines TRBV9 with TRBJ1-2, with D perhaps TRBD1 (6 bases). This CDR3 is built from 16 residues. Germline CDR1 and CDR2: SGDLS and YYNGEE. Between the trimmed V and J ends, which lost 7 bases and 0 bases, there was a span of 19 bases. The CDR3 loop reads CASHPGKGEANYGYTF. The CDR3 bases are TGTGCCAGCCACCCGGGGAAGGGGGAAGCTAACTATGGCTACACCTTC.

The chain employs TRBV10-3 and TRBJ1-5, with TRBD1 identical over 8 bases. This CDR3 has 15 residues. The germline gives CDR1 ENHRY, CDR2 SYGVKD. J lost 0 bases, V lost 10 bases, and 8 bases had no gene match. The DNA of the CDR3 is TGTGCCACCAGACAGGGGACCGATAGCAATCAGCCCCAGCATTTT. It yields the protein CATRQGTDSNQPQHF.